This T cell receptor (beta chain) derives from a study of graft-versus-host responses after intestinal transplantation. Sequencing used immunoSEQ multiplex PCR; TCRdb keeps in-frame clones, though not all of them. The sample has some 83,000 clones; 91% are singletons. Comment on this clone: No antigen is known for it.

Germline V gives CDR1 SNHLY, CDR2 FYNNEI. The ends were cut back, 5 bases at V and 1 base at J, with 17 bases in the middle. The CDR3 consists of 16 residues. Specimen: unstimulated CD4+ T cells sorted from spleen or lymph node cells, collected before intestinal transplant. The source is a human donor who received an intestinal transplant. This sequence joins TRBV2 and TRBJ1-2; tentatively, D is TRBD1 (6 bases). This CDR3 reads CASSLTGAGGNYGYTF. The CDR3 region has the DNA TGTGCCAGCAGTCTAACGGGGGCGGGGGGTAACTATGGCTACACCTTC. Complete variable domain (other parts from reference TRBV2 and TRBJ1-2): EPEVTQTPSHQVTQMGQEVILRCVPISNHLYFYWYRQILGQKVEFLVSFYNNEISEKSEIFDDQFSVERPDGSNFTLKIRSTKLEDSAMYFCASSLTGAGGNYGYTFGSGTRLTVV.